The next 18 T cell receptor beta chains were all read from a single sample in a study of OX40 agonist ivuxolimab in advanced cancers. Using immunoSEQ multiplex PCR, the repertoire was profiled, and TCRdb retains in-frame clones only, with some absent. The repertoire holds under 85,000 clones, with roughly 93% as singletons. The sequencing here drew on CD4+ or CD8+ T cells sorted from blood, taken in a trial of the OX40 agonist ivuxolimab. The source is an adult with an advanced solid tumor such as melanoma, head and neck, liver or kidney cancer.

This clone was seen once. The CDR3 DNA sequence: TGTGCCAGCAGCGTAGGCCCAGTAGACTACGAGCAGTACTTC. Translation gives CASSVGPVDYEQYF. The rearrangement links TRBV9 to TRBJ2-7; D is uncertain. V was cut by 0 bases and J by 3 bases, with 10 bases left in between. Per germline, CDR1 SGDLS and CDR2 YYNGEE. The CDR3 totals 14 residues.

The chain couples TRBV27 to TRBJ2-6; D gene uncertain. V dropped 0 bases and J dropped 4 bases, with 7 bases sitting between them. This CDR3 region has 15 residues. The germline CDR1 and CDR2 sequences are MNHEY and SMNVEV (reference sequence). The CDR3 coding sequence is TGTGCCAGCAGTTTATCAGGGCCCGGGGCCAACGTCCTGACTTTC. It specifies CASSLSGPGANVLTF.

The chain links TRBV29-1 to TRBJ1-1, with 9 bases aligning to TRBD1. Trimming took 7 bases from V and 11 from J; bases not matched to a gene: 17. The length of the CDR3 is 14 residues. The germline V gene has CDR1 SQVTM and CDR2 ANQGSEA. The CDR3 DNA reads TGCAGCGCTGAGGGCGGGACAGGGCACCGAGGGGCTTTCTTT. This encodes CSAEGGTGHRGAFF.

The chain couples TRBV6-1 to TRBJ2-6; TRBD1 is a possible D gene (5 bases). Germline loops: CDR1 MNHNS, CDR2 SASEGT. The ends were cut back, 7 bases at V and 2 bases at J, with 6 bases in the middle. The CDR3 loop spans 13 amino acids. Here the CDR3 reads CASKGPGANVLTF. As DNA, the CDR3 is TGTGCCAGCAAGGGGCCTGGGGCCAACGTCCTGACTTTC.

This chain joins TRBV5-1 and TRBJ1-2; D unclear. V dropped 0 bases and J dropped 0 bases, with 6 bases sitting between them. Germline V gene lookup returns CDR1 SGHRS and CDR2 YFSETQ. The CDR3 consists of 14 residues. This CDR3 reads CASSLVPANYGYTF. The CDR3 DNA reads TGCGCCAGCAGCTTGGTCCCAGCTAACTATGGCTACACCTTC. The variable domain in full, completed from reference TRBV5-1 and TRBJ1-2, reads KAGVTQTPRYLIKTRGQQVTLSCSPISGHRSVSWYQQTPGQGLQFLFEYFSETQRNKGNFPGRFSGRQFSNSRSEMNVSTLELGDSALYLCASSLVPANYGYTFGSGTRLTVV.

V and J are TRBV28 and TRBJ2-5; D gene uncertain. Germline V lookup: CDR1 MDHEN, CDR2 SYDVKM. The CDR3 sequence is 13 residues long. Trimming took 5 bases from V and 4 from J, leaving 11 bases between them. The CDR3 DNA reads TGTGCCAGCAGTAACTCCCCGCGAGAGACCCAGTACTTC. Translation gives CASSNSPRETQYF.

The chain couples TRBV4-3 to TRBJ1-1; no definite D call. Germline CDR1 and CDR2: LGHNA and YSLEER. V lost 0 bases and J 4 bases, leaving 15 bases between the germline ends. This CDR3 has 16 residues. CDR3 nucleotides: TGCGCCAGCAGCCAAGATGTGAGTCCGCGGGGCACTGAAGCTTTCTTT. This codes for CASSQDVSPRGTEAFF.

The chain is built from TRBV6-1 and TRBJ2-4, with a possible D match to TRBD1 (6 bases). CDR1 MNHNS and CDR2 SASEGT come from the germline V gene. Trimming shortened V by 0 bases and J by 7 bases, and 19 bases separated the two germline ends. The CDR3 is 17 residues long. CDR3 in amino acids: CASSEALPGNQGNIQYF. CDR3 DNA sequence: TGTGCCAGCAGTGAAGCGCTTCCAGGGAATCAGGGGAACATTCAGTACTTC.

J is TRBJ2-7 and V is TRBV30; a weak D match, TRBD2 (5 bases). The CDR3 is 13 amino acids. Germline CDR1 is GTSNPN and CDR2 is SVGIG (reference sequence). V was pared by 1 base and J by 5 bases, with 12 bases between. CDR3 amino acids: CAWSAEEVDEQYF. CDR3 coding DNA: TGTGCCTGGAGTGCTGAGGAGGTCGACGAGCAGTACTTC.

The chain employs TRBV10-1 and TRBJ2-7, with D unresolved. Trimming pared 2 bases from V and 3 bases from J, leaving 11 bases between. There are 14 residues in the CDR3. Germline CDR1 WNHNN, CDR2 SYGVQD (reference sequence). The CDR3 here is CASSETDDIYEQYF. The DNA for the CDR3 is TGCGCCAGCAGTGAGACAGACGATATCTACGAGCAGTACTTC.

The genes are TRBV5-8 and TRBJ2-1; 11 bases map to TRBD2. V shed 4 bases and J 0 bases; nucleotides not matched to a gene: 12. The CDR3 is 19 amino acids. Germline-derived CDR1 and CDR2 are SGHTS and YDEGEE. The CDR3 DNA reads TGTGCCAGCAGCCCCGGTGGGACTAGCGGAAAGAGCTCCTACAATGAGCAGTTCTTC. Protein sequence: CASSPGGTSGKSSYNEQFF.

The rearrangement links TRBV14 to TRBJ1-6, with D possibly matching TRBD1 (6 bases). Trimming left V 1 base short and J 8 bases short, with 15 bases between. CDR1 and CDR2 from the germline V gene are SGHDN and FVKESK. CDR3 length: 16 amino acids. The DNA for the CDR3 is TGTGCCAGCAGCCAAGGATCTTGGGGGGCTTATTCACCCCTCCACTTT. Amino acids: CASSQGSWGAYSPLHF. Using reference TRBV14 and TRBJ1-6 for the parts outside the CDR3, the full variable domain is EAGVTQFPSHSVIEKGQTVTLRCDPISGHDNLYWYRRVMGKEIKFLLHFVKESKQDESGMPNNRFLAERTGGTYSTLKVQPAELEDSGVYFCASSQGSWGAYSPLHFGNGTRLTVT.

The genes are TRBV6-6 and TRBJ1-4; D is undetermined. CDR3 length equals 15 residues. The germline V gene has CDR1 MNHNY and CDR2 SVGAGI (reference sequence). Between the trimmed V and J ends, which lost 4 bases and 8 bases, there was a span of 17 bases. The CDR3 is CASSSTQRAIEKLFF. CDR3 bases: TGTGCCAGCAGTTCGACTCAGAGAGCAATCGAAAAACTGTTTTTT.

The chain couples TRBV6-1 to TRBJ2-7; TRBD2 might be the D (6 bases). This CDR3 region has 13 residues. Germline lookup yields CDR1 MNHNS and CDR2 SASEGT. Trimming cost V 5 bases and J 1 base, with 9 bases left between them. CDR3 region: CASSIGTSYEQYF. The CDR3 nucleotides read TGTGCCAGCAGTATCGGGACTTCCTACGAGCAGTACTTC.

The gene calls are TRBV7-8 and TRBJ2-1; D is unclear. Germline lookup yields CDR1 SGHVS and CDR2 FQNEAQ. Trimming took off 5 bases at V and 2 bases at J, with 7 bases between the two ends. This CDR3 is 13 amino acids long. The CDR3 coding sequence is TGTGCCAGCAGCCTTGGGACCTACAATGAGCAGTTCTTC. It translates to CASSLGTYNEQFF.

The CDR3 nucleotides read TGTGCCAGCACGGGGGGTACCTCCTACGAGCAGTACTTC. It specifies CASTGGTSYEQYF. The rearrangement links TRBV7-9 to TRBJ2-7; 7 bases line up with TRBD2. Germline V gene sequence: CDR1 SEHNR, CDR2 FQNEAQ (reference sequence). The V and J ends lost 7 bases and 0 bases, in that order; junction bases with no gene match: 3. The CDR3 is 13 residues long.

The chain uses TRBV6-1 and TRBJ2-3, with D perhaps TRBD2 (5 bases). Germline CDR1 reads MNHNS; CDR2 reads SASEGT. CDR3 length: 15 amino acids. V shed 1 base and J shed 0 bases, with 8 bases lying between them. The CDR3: CASSEGTLSTDTQYF. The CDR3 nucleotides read TGTGCCAGCAGTGAAGGGACTCTTAGCACAGATACGCAGTATTTT.

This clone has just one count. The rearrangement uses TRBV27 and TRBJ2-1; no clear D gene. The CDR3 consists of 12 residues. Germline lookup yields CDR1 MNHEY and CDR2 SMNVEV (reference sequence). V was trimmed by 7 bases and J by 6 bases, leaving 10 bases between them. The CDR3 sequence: CASTSPVNEQFF. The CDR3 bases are TGTGCCAGCACCTCCCCGGTCAATGAGCAGTTCTTC.